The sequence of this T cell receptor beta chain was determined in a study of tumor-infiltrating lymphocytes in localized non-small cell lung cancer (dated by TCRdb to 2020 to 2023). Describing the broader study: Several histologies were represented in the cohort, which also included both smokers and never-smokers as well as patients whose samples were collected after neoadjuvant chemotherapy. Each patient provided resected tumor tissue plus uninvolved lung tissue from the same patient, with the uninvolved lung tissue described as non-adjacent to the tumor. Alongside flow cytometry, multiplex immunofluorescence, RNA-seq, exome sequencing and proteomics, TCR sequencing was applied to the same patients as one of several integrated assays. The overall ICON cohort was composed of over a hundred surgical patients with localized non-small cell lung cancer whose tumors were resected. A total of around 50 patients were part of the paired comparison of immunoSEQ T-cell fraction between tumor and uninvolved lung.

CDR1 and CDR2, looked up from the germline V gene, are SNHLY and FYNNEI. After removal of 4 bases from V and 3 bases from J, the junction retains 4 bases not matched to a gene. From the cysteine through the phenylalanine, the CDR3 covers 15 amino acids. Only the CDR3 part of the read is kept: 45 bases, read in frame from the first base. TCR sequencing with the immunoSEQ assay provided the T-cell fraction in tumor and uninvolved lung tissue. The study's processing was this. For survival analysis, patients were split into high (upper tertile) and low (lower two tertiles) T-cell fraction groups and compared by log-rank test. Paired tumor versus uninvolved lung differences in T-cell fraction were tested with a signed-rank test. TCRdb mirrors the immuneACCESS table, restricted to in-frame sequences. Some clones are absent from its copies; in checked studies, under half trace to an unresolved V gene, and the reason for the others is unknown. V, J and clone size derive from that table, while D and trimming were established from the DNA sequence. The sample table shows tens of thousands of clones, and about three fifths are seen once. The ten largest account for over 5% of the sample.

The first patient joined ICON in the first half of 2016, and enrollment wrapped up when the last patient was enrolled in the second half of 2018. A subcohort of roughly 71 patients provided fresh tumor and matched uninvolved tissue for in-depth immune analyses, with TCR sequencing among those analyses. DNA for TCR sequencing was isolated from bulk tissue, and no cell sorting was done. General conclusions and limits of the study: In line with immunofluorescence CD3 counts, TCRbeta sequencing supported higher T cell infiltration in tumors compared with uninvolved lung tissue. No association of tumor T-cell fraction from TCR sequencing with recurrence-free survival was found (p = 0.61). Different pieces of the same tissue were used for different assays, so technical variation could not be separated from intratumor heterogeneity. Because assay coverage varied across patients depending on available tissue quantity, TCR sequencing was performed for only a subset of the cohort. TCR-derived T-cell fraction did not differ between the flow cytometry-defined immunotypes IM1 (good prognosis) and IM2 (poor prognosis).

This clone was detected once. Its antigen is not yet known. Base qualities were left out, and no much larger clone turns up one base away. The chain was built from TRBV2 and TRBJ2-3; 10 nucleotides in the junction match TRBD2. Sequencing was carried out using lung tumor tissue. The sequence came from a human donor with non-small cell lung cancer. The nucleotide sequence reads TGTGCCAGCAGTGCTCAAGCGGGAGGGACAGATACGCAGTATTTT. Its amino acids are CASSAQAGGTDTQYF.